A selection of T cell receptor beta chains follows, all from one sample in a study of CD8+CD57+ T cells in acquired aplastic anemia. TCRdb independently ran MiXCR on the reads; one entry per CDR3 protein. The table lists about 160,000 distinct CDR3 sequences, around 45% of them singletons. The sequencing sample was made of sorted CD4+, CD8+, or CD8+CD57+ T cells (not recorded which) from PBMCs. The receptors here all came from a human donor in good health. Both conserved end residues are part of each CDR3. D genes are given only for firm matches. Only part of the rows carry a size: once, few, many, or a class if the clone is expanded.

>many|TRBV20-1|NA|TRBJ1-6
CSARGINSPLHF
TGCAGTGCTAGAGGCATTAATTCACCCCTCCACTTT
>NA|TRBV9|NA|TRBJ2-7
CASSVLGAGEQYF
TGTGCCAGCAGCGTACTAGGTGCTGGCGAGCAGTACTTC
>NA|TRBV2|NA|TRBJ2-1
CASSGWGVGSGTYNEQFF
TGTGCCAGCAGTGGTTGGGGGGTTGGTAGCGGAACCTACAATGAGCAGTTCTTC
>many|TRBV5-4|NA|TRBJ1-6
CASSMDRDSPLHF
TGTGCCAGCAGCATGGACCGGGATTCACCCCTCCACTTT
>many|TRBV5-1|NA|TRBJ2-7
CASSPGQIYEQYF
TGCGCCAGCAGCCCCGGACAGATCTACGAGCAGTACTTC
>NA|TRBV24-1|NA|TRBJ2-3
CATSDLRYGNTQYF
TGTGCCACCAGTGATTTGCGGTACGGGAATACGCAGTATTTT
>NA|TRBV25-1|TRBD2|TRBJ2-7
CASSFGLAGTAYEQYF
TGTGCCAGCAGTTTTGGACTAGCGGGGACTGCCTACGAGCAGTACTTC
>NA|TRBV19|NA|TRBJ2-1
CASNGWGAQNEQFF
TGTGCCAGCAACGGGTGGGGGGCCCAGAATGAGCAGTTCTTC
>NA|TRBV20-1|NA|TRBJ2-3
CSKGPSTQYF
TGCAGTAAGGGGCCTTCTACGCAGTATTTT
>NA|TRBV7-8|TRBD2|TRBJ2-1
CASQVGRGIYNEQFF
TGTGCCAGCCAGGTTGGGAGGGGTATCTACAATGAGCAGTTCTTC
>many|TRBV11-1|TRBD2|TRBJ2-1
CASSFGLSGGAGNEQFF
TGTGCCAGCAGCTTCGGCCTTAGCGGGGGGGCCGGGAATGAGCAGTTCTTC
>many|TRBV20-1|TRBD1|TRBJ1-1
CSARRQGSTLEAFF
TGCAGTGCTAGACGACAGGGTTCAACCCTTGAAGCTTTCTTT
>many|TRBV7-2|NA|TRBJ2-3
CASSLAGADTQYF
TGTGCCAGCAGCTTAGCAGGGGCCGATACGCAGTATTTT
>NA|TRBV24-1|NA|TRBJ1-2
CATQRGTGNYGYTF
TGTGCCACCCAGAGGGGGACCGGAAACTATGGCTACACCTTC
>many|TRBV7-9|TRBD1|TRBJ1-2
CASSTRGHYGYTF
TGTGCCAGCAGCACCAGGGGGCATTATGGCTACACCTTC
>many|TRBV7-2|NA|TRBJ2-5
CASSLHVGVGGETQYF
TGTGCCAGCAGCTTACATGTAGGGGTGGGAGGAGAGACCCAGTACTTC
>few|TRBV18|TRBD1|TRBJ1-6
CASSPAGQGRLGSPLHF
TGTGCCAGCTCACCGGCGGGACAGGGGAGATTGGGGTCACCCCTCCACTTT
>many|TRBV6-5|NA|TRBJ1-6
CASSFRQTNSPLHF
TGTGCCAGCAGTTTCCGACAGACTAATTCACCCCTCCACTTT
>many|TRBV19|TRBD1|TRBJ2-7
CASSSGQGTEQYF
TGTGCCAGTAGTAGCGGACAGGGGACAGAGCAGTACTTC
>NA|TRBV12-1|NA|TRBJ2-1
CASSFLLAGGRASYNEQFF
TGTGCCAGCAGCTTTCTACTAGCGGGAGGGCGTGCTTCCTACAATGAGCAGTTCTTC
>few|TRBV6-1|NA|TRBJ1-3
CASSERNPGSGGNTIYF
TGTGCCAGCAGTGAACGGAACCCAGGGTCTGGTGGAAACACCATATATTTT
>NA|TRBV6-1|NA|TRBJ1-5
CASNVVRQPQHF
TGTGCCAGCAATGTTGTAAGGCAGCCCCAGCATTTT
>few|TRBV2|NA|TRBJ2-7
CASSEQVVYEQYF
TGTGCCAGCAGTGAACAGGTTGTCTACGAGCAGTACTTC
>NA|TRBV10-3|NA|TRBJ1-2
CAISPDTNYGYTF
TGTGCCATCAGCCCAGACACGAACTATGGCTACACCTTC
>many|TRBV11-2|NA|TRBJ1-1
CASSPRRQAEAFF
TGTGCCAGCAGCCCTAGGAGGCAAGCTGAAGCTTTCTTT
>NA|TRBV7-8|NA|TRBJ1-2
CASSLAQGPYGYTF
TGTGCCAGCAGCTTAGCGCAGGGCCCCTATGGCTACACCTTC
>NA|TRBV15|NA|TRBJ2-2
CATSREQPNTGELFF
TGTGCCACCAGCAGGGAACAGCCGAACACCGGGGAGCTGTTTTTT
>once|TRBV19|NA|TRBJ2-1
CASKDPNNEQFF
TGTGCCAGTAAAGATCCGAACAATGAGCAGTTCTTC